This entry lists 9 T cell receptor beta chains sequenced from one sample in a study of human T cells and chemical hapten exposure. TCRdb passed the RACE reads through MiXCR, listing each CDR3 protein once. The sample consists of approximately 52,000 distinct CDR3 sequences, approximately 8.8% of them appearing once. Stated time point: pre-sensitization, week 0. Treatment here: therapeutic diphenylcyclopropenone sensitization with weekly scalp DPC. The starting material was whole blood, obtained in connection with sensitization to the hapten diphenylcyclopropenone (DPC). These receptors all come from a woman between 40 and 55 years old with alopecia areata. Some clones in this sample may be carry-over from other donors' samples.

In DNA, the CDR3 is TGTGCCAGCAGCGAAGCGGGGGCTACCGGGGGGACCCAGTACTTC. It yields the protein CASSEAGATGGTQYF. This rearrangement joins TRBV9 to TRBJ2-5; 8 bases are shared with TRBD2. Trimming took 3 bases from V and 7 from J; bases not matched to a gene: 11. There are 15 residues in the CDR3. Germline V lookup: CDR1 SGDLS, CDR2 YYNGEE.

This clonotype was counted at least ten times. The chain combines TRBV12-3 or TRBV12-4 with TRBJ1-1, with D uncertain. CDR3 length: 15 amino acids. V dropped 3 bases and J dropped 5 bases, with 16 bases sitting between them. As DNA, the CDR3 is TGTGCCAGCAGTTTTCTCCCGGGCTTGGGTACTGAAGCTTTCTTT. Protein sequence: CASSFLPGLGTEAFF.

The V call is TRBV9, the J call TRBJ2-7; TRBD2 agrees at 8 bases. The trim removed 3 bases at V and 5 bases at J, leaving 10 bases unmatched. Germline V gene data show CDR1 as SGDLS and CDR2 as YYNGEE. The CDR3 sequence is 15 residues long. The chain's CDR3 is CASSASGGVGDEQYF. The CDR3 DNA is TGTGCCAGCAGCGCGTCCGGGGGGGTCGGCGACGAGCAGTACTTC.

This clonotype was counted many times. This chain joins TRBV12-3 or TRBV12-4 and TRBJ2-7; D is perhaps TRBD2 (6 bases). The germline V and J ends were trimmed by 5 bases and 4 bases, with 9 bases remaining between them. The CDR3 length is 12 residues. CDR3 residues: CASSPGLYEQYF. The CDR3 DNA reads as TGTGCCAGCAGTCCCGGACTATACGAGCAGTACTTC.

This clonotype came up many times. V gene TRBV4-1 combines with J gene TRBJ2-1, with D uncertain. Germline-derived CDR1 and CDR2 are MGHRA and YSYEKL. Between the trimmed V and J ends, which lost 0 bases and 6 bases, there was a span of 9 bases. This CDR3 has 14 residues. The CDR3 region is CASSQEILSNEQFF. The CDR3 DNA is TGCGCCAGCAGCCAAGAAATCCTGAGCAATGAGCAGTTCTTC.

The chain recombines TRBV7-9 with TRBJ1-1; D is ambiguous. Germline V CDR1 and CDR2: SEHNR, FQNEAQ (reference sequence). The CDR3 consists of 15 residues. The ends were cut back, 2 bases at V and 1 base at J, with 11 bases in the middle. CDR3 sequence reads: CASSLPRGPNTEAFF. The DNA for the CDR3 is TGTGCCAGCAGCTTACCCCGCGGACCGAACACTGAAGCTTTCTTT.

There are many counts of this clonotype. This sequence joins TRBV28 and TRBJ1-2; possibly TRBD1 for D (5 bases). Trimming removed 7 bases at V and 4 bases at J, with 10 bases between. The CDR3 loop spans 12 amino acids. CDR1 is MDHEN and CDR2 is SYDVKM in the germline V gene. The CDR3 region has the DNA TGTGCCAGCACTCAGGGTTTCTATGGCTACACCTTC. Encoded protein: CASTQGFYGYTF.

This clonotype has ten or more counts. This chain links TRBV18 with TRBJ2-3; D call uncertain. Trimming removed 3 bases at V and 5 bases at J, with 12 bases between. Germline lookup yields CDR1 KGHSH and CDR2 LQKENI. The CDR3 is made up of 14 amino acids. DNA of the CDR3: TGTGCCAGCTCACCCCCCGCTAAAAAAGATACGCAGTATTTT. It specifies CASSPPAKKDTQYF.

The sample holds a few counts of this clonotype. The chain combines TRBV2 with TRBJ1-3, with a tentative D call TRBD1 (5 bases). CDR3 size: 15 residues. V dropped 5 bases and J dropped 0 bases, with 11 bases sitting between them. Germline loops: CDR1 SNHLY, CDR2 FYNNEI. The CDR3 protein is CASSLGRSSGNTIYF. The DNA of the CDR3 is TGTGCCAGCAGTCTGGGACGTTCCTCTGGAAACACCATATATTTT.